This T cell receptor (beta chain) was recorded in a study of beta chain features in type 1 diabetes. As for this clone: The antigen is unknown.

Study-wide results and limits: Type 1 diabetes patients had moderately but significantly shorter TCRB CDR3s in all four CD4+ subsets. The study found fewer insertions and more deletions at VDJ junctions in type 1 diabetes patients.

cDNA synthesis used the whole RNA isolate, giving expressed TCRB sequences. Sequencing used immunoSEQ multiplex PCR; TCRdb keeps in-frame clones, though not all of them. In the table there are hundreds of thousands of clones, more than 13% of which are singletons. The germline gives CDR1 GTSNPN, CDR2 SVGIG (reference sequence). The V end was cut by 0 bases, the J end by 3 bases, with 11 bases between. The CDR3 extends over 14 amino acids. The sequence was obtained from a young man with type 1 diabetes. The chain uses TRBV30 and TRBJ2-5, with a tentative D call TRBD1 (5 bases). Sequencing was performed on naive CD4+ T cells from blood. The CDR3: CAWSVAGKEETQYF. The DNA for the CDR3 is TGTGCCTGGAGTGTAGCAGGGAAAGAAGAGACCCAGTACTTC. Full variable domain (remainder filled in from reference TRBV30 and TRBJ2-5): SQTIHQWPATLVQPVGSPLSLECTVEGTSNPNLYWYRQAAGRGLQLLFYSVGIGQISSEVPQNLSASRPQDRQFILSSKKLLLSDSGFYLCAWSVAGKEETQYFGPGTRLLVL.